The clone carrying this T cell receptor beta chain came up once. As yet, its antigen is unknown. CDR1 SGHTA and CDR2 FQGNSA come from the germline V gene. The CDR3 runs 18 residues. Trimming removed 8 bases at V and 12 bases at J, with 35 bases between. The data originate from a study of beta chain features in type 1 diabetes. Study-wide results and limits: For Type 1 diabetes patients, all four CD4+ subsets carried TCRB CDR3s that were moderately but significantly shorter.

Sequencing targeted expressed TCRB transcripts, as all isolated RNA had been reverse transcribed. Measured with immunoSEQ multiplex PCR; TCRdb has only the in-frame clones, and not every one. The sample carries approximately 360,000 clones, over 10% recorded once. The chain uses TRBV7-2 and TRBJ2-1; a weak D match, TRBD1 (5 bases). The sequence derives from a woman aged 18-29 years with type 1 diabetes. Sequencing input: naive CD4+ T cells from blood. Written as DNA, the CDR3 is TGTGCCAGCCCCTTAGAGCACAAACCTCAGGGCCTTACAATTGTGCAGTTCTTC. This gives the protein CASPLEHKPQGLTIVQFF. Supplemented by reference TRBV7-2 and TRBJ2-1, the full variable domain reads GAGVSQSPSNKVTEKGKDVELRCDPISGHTALYWYRQSLGQGLEFLIYFQGNSAPDKSGLPSDRFSAERTGGSVSTLTIQRTQQEDSAVYLCASPLEHKPQGLTIVQFFGPGTRLTVL.